The clone carrying this TCR beta chain was recorded at least ten times. What it binds is not known. The CDR3 covers 16 residues. V was pared by 4 bases and J by 5 bases, with 20 bases between. Looked up from germline, CDR1 is MNHEY and CDR2 is SMNVEV (reference sequence). The data are from a study of T-cell memory formation after mild COVID-19. Study results and caveats: There were some responding clones in pre-infection memory, which suggested that cross-reactive memory had joined. Contracting clones localized mainly to CM and EM when CD4+ and mainly to EMRA when CD8+.

TCR alpha and TCR beta cDNA libraries carrying sample barcodes and UMIs came from 5'RACE with constant-segment primers. TCRdb re-called the 5' RACE reads through MiXCR, storing one row per CDR3 protein. The data contain 90,000 to 120,000 distinct CDR3 sequences, 8.5% to 14% of them seen just once; the ten biggest clones take up about 40%. The sequenced material came from PBMCs or a T cell subset sorted from them (not recorded which). This clonotype was sampled from a young man who had mild COVID-19 (a few samples of this study predate the infection). Cell type and time point are not known. The chain couples TRBV27 to TRBJ2-5; tentatively, D is TRBD1 (5 bases). As DNA, the CDR3 is TGTGCCAGCAGTTCGCTGGGGCTGAGTTGGGGCGAGACCCAGTACTTC. Translation: CASSSLGLSWGETQYF.